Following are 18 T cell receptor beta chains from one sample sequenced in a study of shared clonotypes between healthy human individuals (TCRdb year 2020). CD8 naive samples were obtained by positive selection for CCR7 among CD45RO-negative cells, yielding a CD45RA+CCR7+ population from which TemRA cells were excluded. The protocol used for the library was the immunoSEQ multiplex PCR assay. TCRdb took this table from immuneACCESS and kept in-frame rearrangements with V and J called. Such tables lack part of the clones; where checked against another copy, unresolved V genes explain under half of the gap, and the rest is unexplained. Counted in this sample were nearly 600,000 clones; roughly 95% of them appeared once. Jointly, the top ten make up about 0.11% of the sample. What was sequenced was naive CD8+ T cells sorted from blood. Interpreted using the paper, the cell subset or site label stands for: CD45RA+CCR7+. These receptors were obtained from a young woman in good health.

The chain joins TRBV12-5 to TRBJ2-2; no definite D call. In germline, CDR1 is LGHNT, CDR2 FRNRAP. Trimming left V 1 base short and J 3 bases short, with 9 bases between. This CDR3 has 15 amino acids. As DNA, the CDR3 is TGTGCTAGTGGTTTGGCCCCCGCCGACACCGGGGAGCTGTTTTTT. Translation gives CASGLAPADTGELFF.

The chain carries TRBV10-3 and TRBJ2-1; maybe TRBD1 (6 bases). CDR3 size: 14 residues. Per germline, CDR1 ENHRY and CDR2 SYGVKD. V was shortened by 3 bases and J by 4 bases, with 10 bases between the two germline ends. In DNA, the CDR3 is TGTGCCATCAGTGACAGGGGACCATACAATGAGCAGTTCTTC. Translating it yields CAISDRGPYNEQFF.

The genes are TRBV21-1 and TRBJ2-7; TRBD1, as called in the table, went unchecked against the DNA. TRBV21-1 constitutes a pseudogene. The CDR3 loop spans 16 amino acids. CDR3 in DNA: TGTGCCAGCACCGAAACCCCGACAGGAAAAGAAGTCGAGCAGTACTTC. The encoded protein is CASTETPTGKEVEQYF.

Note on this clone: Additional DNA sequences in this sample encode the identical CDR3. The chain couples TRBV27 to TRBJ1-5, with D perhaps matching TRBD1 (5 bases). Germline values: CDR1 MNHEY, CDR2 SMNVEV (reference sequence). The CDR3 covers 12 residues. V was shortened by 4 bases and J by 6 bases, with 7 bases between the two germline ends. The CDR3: CASSSGGQPQHF. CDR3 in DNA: TGTGCCAGCAGTTCCGGGGGTCAGCCCCAGCATTTT.

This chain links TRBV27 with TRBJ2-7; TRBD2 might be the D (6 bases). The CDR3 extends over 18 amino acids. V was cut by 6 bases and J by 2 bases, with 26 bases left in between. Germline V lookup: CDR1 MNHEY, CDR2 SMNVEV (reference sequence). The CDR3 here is CASRARAPLGGYTYEQYF. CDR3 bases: TGTGCCAGCAGAGCACGGGCCCCCTTGGGAGGCTATACCTACGAGCAGTACTTC.

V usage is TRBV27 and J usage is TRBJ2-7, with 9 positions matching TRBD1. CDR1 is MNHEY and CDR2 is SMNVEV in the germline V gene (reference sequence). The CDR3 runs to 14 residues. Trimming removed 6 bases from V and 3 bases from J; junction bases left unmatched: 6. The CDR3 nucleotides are TGTGCCAGCAGCGAGGGACAGGGCCACTACGAGCAGTACTTC. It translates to CASSEGQGHYEQYF.

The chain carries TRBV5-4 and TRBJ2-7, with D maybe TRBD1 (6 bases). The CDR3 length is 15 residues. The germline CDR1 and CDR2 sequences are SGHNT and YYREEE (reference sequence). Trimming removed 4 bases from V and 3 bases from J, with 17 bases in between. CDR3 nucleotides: TGTGCCAGCAGCGACGGGATGGGGGCAGGCTACGAGCAGTACTTC. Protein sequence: CASSDGMGAGYEQYF.

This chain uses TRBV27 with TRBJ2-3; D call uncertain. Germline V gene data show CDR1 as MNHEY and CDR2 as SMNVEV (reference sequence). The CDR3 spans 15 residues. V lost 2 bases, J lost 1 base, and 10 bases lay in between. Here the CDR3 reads CASSLAVGRTDTQYF. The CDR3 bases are TGTGCCAGCAGTTTAGCCGTAGGGCGCACAGATACGCAGTATTTT.

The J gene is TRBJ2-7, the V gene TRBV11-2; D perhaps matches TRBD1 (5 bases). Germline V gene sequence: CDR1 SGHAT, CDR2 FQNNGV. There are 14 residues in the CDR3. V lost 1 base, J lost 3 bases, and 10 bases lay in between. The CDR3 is CASSLVRGHYEQYF. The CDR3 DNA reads TGTGCCAGCAGCTTAGTTCGCGGACACTACGAGCAGTACTTC.

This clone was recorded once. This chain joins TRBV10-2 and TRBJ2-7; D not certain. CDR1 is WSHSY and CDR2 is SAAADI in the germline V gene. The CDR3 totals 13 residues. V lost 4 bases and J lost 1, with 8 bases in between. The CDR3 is CASSAGESYEQYF. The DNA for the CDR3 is TGCGCCAGCAGTGCGGGTGAGTCCTACGAGCAGTACTTC.

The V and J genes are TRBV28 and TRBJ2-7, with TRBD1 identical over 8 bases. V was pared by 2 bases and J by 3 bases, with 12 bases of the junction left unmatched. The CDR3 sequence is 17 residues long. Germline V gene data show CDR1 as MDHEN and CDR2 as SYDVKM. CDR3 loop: CASSLPEDRESNYEQYF. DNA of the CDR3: TGTGCCAGCAGTTTACCGGAGGACAGGGAGTCTAACTACGAGCAGTACTTC.

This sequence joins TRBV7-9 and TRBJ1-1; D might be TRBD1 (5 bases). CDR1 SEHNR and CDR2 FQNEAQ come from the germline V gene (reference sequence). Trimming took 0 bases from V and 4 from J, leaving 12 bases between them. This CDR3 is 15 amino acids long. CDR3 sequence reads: CASSLALGRVTEAFF. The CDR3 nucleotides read TGTGCCAGCAGCTTAGCTCTGGGGCGGGTCACTGAAGCTTTCTTT.

The CDR3 region is CASQTGTGAHEQYF. DNA for the CDR3: TGTGCCAGCCAAACCGGGACAGGGGCCCACGAGCAGTACTTC. The chain is built from TRBV19 and TRBJ2-7; 10 bases are a match to TRBD1. Trimming cost V 9 bases and J 5 bases; bases outside gene matches: 10. CDR3 length: 14 residues. Germline lookup yields CDR1 LNHDA and CDR2 SQIVND (reference sequence). Full variable domain (rest looked up from reference TRBV19 and TRBJ2-7): DGGITQSPKYLFRKEGQNVTLSCEQNLNHDAMYWYRQDPGQGLRLIYYSQIVNDFQKGDIAEGYSVSREKKESFPLTVTSAQKNPTAFYLCASQTGTGAHEQYFGPGTRLTVT.

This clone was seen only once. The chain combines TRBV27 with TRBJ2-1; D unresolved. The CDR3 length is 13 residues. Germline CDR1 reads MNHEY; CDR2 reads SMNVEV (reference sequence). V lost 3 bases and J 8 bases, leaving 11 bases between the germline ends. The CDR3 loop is CASSFPGFDEQFF. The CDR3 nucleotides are TGTGCCAGCAGTTTCCCCGGGTTCGATGAGCAGTTCTTC.

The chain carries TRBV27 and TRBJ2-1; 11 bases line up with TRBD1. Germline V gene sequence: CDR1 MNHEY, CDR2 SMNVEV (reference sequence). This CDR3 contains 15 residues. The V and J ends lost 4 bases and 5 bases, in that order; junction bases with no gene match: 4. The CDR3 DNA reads TGTGCCAGCAGTTACGGGACAGGGGGAGACAATGAGCAGTTCTTC. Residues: CASSYGTGGDNEQFF.

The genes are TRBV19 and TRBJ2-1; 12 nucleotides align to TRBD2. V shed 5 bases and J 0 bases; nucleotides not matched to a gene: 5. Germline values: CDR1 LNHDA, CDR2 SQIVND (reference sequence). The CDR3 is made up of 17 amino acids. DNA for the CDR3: TGTGCCAGTAGTTCAGGACTAGCGGGAAGCTCCTACAATGAGCAGTTCTTC. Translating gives CASSSGLAGSSYNEQFF. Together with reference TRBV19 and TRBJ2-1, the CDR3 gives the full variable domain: DGGITQSPKYLFRKEGQNVTLSCEQNLNHDAMYWYRQDPGQGLRLIYYSQIVNDFQKGDIAEGYSVSREKKESFPLTVTSAQKNPTAFYLCASSSGLAGSSYNEQFFGPGTRLTVL.

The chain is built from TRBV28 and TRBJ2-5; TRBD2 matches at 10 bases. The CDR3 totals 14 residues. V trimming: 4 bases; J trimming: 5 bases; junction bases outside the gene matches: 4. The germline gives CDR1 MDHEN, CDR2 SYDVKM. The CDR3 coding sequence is TGTGCCAGCAGTTACAGCGGGAGGGTTGAGACCCAGTACTTC. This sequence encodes CASSYSGRVETQYF.

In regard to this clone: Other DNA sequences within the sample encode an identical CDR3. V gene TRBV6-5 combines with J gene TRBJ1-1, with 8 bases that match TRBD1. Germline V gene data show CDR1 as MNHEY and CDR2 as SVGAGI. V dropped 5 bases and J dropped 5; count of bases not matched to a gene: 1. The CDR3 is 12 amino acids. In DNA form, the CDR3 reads TGTGCCAGCAGTACAGGGGGTACTGAAGCTTTCTTT. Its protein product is CASSTGGTEAFF.